Below, 19 T cell receptor beta chains from the same sample are listed, as sequenced in a study of shared clonotypes between healthy human individuals. As defined, naive CD8 cells were CD45RO-negative and positively selected for CCR7, with terminally differentiated effector memory CD45RA+ cells excluded. Clones were sequenced by immunoSEQ multiplex PCR, and TCRdb holds only the in-frame ones, with some missing. The sample records about 2.1 million clones, about 93% being singletons. Sequencing input: naive CD8+ T cells from PBMCs. Every receptor here comes from a man aged 18 to 30 in good health. Some clones in this sample may be carry-over from other donors' samples.

The rearrangement links TRBV27 to TRBJ1-1; D unresolved. This CDR3 comprises 14 residues. V lost 3 bases, J lost 4 bases, and 12 bases lay in between. Per germline, CDR1 MNHEY and CDR2 SMNVEV (reference sequence). For the CDR3, the DNA is TGTGCCAGCAGTTTTACAGCCTCCGGCACTGAAGCTTTCTTT. It codes for CASSFTASGTEAFF.

V is TRBV6-5 and J is TRBJ1-2; no definite D call. The germline V gene has CDR1 MNHEY and CDR2 SVGAGI. The V and J ends lost 0 bases and 8 bases respectively, with 19 bases between them. The CDR3 runs 16 residues. CDR3 DNA: TGTGCCAGCAGTTACTCGAGTGGGCAGATCACGTTCGGCTACACCTTC. It translates to CASSYSSGQITFGYTF.

V is TRBV7-3 and J is TRBJ2-4; D is perhaps TRBD2 (6 bases). With 7 bases removed from V and 1 base from J, the gap between germline ends came to 17 bases. The CDR3 has 16 residues. Germline values: CDR1 SGHTA, CDR2 FQGTGA. In DNA form, the CDR3 reads TGTGCCAGCACCGCCCCGGGGGTACGGGCCAAAAACATTCAGTACTTC. It yields the protein CASTAPGVRAKNIQYF.

The chain has TRBV30 and TRBJ2-4, with TRBD2 matching over 7 bases. Trimming cost V 7 bases and J 6 bases; bases outside gene matches: 9. The germline V gene encodes CDR1 GTSNPN and CDR2 SVGIG (reference sequence). The CDR3 extends over 13 amino acids. CDR3 DNA: TGTGCCTTTTGGGGGGGTGCAACAAACATTCAGTACTTC. Translated, it gives CAFWGGATNIQYF.

The chain joins TRBV28 to TRBJ1-5; the D gene is possibly TRBD1 (6 bases). The germline V and J ends were trimmed by 5 bases and 3 bases, with 20 bases remaining between them. Looked up from germline, CDR1 is MDHEN and CDR2 is SYDVKM. This CDR3 contains 17 residues. The CDR3 DNA is TGTGCCAGCAGTACCAAACTCGGACAGATCCCCAATCAGCCCCAGCATTTT. Residues: CASSTKLGQIPNQPQHF.

This rearrangement joins TRBV9 to TRBJ2-1; D uncertain. This CDR3 is built from 14 residues. Trimming cost V 4 bases and J 6 bases, with 14 bases left between them. The germline gives CDR1 SGDLS, CDR2 YYNGEE. The CDR3 is CASSPGRSPNEQFF. DNA for the CDR3: TGTGCCAGCAGCCCCGGGCGGTCCCCCAATGAGCAGTTCTTC.

The chain links TRBV28 to TRBJ2-7; D perhaps matches TRBD2 (6 bases). Germline V CDR1 and CDR2: MDHEN, SYDVKM. The CDR3 covers 15 residues. Deletions cut 3 bases from V and 3 bases from J, with 15 bases between. The CDR3 sequence: CASSFRGVTLYEQYF. CDR3 coding DNA: TGTGCCAGCAGTTTCCGCGGGGTTACACTCTACGAGCAGTACTTC.

The chain is built from TRBV6-5 and TRBJ2-1, with TRBD2 matching 10 bases. V lost 7 bases to trimming and J lost 6 bases; unmatched junction nucleotides: 6. CDR3 size: 14 residues. Germline CDR1 and CDR2: MNHEY and SVGAGI. CDR3 coding DNA: TGTGCCAGCACCGGGACTAGCGATGTCAATGAGCAGTTCTTC. Its protein is CASTGTSDVNEQFF.

The chain uses TRBV5-1 and TRBJ2-1; 7 positions agree with TRBD1. V shed 2 bases, J shed 9 bases, and the junction held 5 bases outside the gene matches. CDR1 is SGHRS and CDR2 is YFSETQ in the germline V gene. This CDR3 comprises 13 residues. CDR3 amino acids: CASSFGQASEQFF. CDR3 sequence (DNA): TGCGCCAGCAGCTTTGGACAGGCTAGTGAGCAGTTCTTC. Full variable domain (rest looked up from reference TRBV5-1 and TRBJ2-1): KAGVTQTPRYLIKTRGQQVTLSCSPISGHRSVSWYQQTPGQGLQFLFEYFSETQRNKGNFPGRFSGRQFSNSRSEMNVSTLELGDSALYLCASSFGQASEQFFGPGTRLTVL.

The chain recombines TRBV9 with TRBJ1-2; D perhaps matches TRBD1 (6 bases). This CDR3 comprises 15 residues. V lost 0 bases and J lost 7, with 16 bases in between. CDR1 and CDR2 from the germline V gene are SGDLS and YYNGEE. CDR3: CASSVAGGPSSGYTF. In DNA form, the CDR3 reads TGTGCCAGCAGCGTAGCTGGGGGGCCTTCTAGTGGCTACACCTTC.

The chain employs TRBV28 and TRBJ1-4; D unclear. Trimming took 5 bases from V and 1 from J, leaving 8 bases between them. The CDR3 consists of 14 residues. Germline V CDR1 and CDR2: MDHEN, SYDVKM. In DNA, the CDR3 is TGTGCCAGCAGTCCCCCGGGAACTAATGAAAAACTGTTTTTT. Protein: CASSPPGTNEKLFF.

The J gene is TRBJ2-1, the V gene TRBV7-8, with no clear D. Per germline, CDR1 SGHVS and CDR2 FQNEAQ. Trimming cost V 2 bases and J 4 bases, with 18 bases left between them. The CDR3 runs 17 residues. In nucleotides, the CDR3 is TGTGCCAGCAGCTTATTACCGTCACTCGAGCAATACAATGAGCAGTTCTTC. It codes for CASSLLPSLEQYNEQFF.

V and J are TRBV7-8 and TRBJ1-5; no clear D gene. CDR3 length: 14 amino acids. V was cut by 7 bases and J by 2 bases, with 12 bases left in between. Per the germline V gene, CDR1 is SGHVS and CDR2 is FQNEAQ. The CDR3: CASTQGRGNQPQHF. In DNA form, the CDR3 reads TGTGCCAGCACCCAAGGGAGGGGCAATCAGCCCCAGCATTTT.

This chain connects TRBV9 to TRBJ1-2; D is undetermined. The V end lost 0 bases, the J end lost 1 base, and 16 bases lay between the germline ends. Germline CDR1 SGDLS, CDR2 YYNGEE. The CDR3 covers 17 residues. The CDR3 bases are TGTGCCAGCAGCGTAGACGGGAGGCAGGAGTATAACTATGGCTACACCTTC. Its protein is CASSVDGRQEYNYGYTF.

The chain joins TRBV18 to TRBJ2-6; D is unclear. V shed 6 bases and J shed 0 bases, with 3 bases lying between them. Germline CDR1 reads KGHSH; CDR2 reads LQKENI. CDR3 length equals 13 residues. CDR3 sequence (DNA): TGTGCCAGCTCCGACTCTGGGGCCAACGTCCTGACTTTC. Encoded protein: CASSDSGANVLTF.

The chain joins TRBV27 to TRBJ2-7, with 9 bases fitting TRBD2. With 5 bases clipped from V and 7 bases from J, the junction kept 18 bases outside the gene matches. This CDR3 has 17 residues. Germline-derived CDR1 and CDR2 are MNHEY and SMNVEV (reference sequence). CDR3 bases: TGTGCCAGCAGTAACCTCCCCGGGACTAGCCGTCATCATGAGCAGTACTTC. It yields the protein CASSNLPGTSRHHEQYF.

The chain recombines TRBV9 with TRBJ2-2; unclear D gene. V lost 3 bases and J lost 4, with 16 bases in between. This CDR3 comprises 16 residues. CDR1 SGDLS and CDR2 YYNGEE come from the germline V gene. CDR3 amino acids: CASSESGRSGTGELFF. The CDR3 region has the DNA TGTGCCAGCAGCGAGTCAGGCCGGTCGGGCACCGGGGAGCTGTTTTTT.

The V call is TRBV28, the J call TRBJ2-7, with 10 positions matching TRBD2. The CDR3 contains 14 residues. Trimming took 8 bases from V and 6 from J; bases not matched to a gene: 10. Germline CDR1 MDHEN, CDR2 SYDVKM. The CDR3 loop reads CASGPGVAGGEQYF. The CDR3 region has the DNA TGTGCCAGCGGACCTGGGGTAGCGGGGGGCGAGCAGTACTTC.

This rearrangement joins TRBV4-1 to TRBJ2-3; D is undetermined. The CDR3 runs to 14 residues. Trimming removed 0 bases at V and 1 base at J, with 5 bases between. Germline V gives CDR1 MGHRA, CDR2 YSYEKL. The CDR3 DNA reads as TGCGCCAGCAGCCAAGATAGCCGCACAGATACGCAGTATTTT. It encodes CASSQDSRTDTQYF.